The 21 T cell receptor beta chains below were found in one sample sequenced in a study of response to subunit inactivated influenza vaccine (dated by TCRdb to between 2018 and 2020). The protocol used for the library was RT-PCR. Reads for this sample came from an Illumina HiSeq 2500. The raw public reads went through TCRdb reprocessing: fastp at Q25, MiXCR clone calling, in-frame beta chains kept. Rows with a matching CDR3 protein are joined into one entry that keeps the most common DNA and genes. Within this sample are just under 550,000 distinct CDR3 sequences, with approximately 24% of them counted one time only. The ten biggest clones cover 2.5% to 3.5% of the sample. This same sample was also part of a study on T cells expressing NK-cell markers. The second study reports: 5'RACE template switching, by which a universal primer site and unique molecular identifiers were added, was used to make TCR beta cDNA libraries.

Sequencing was performed on CD4+ T cells sorted from PBMCs, taken about 11 days after vaccination. These receptors all stem from a man aged 50-59 years who received an inactivated influenza vaccine. Donor details come from another sample of the same person, matched by shared clones.

This clonotype was seen many times. This chain links TRBV5-6 with TRBJ1-1; no reliable D call. CDR3 length: 13 residues. The V end lost 1 base, the J end lost 0 bases, and 4 bases lay between the germline ends. Germline V CDR1 and CDR2: SGHDT, YYEEEE. The CDR3 spells CASSLFMNTEAFF. In DNA form, the CDR3 reads TGTGCCAGCAGCTTGTTCATGAACACTGAAGCTTTCTTT.

This clonotype came up many times. The rearrangement joins TRBV5-1 to TRBJ2-7; perhaps D is TRBD1 or TRBD2 (6 bases each). Germline CDR1 SGHRS, CDR2 YFSETQ. The CDR3 has 13 residues. V lost 4 bases to trimming and J lost 0 bases, with 8 bases between them. The CDR3 DNA follows: TGCGCCAGCAGCGGGGGGCCCTCCTACGAGCAGTACTTC. Translated: CASSGGPSYEQYF.

The CDR3 reads CASSFRLAGDYEQYF. The CDR3 region has the DNA TGTGCCAGCAGTTTTAGACTAGCGGGGGATTACGAGCAGTACTTC. J is TRBJ2-7 and V is TRBV27, with 12 bases aligning to TRBD2. J gave up 4 bases and V 3 bases, and 4 bases lay outside the gene matches. This CDR3 is built from 15 residues. From germline, CDR1 is MNHEY and CDR2 SMNVEV (reference sequence).

This clonotype was recorded a few times. This chain connects TRBV6-1 to TRBJ2-5; 9 positions agree with TRBD2. Losses at the gene ends were 5 bases for V and 5 bases for J; bases not matched to a gene: 9. The CDR3 has 15 amino acids. Germline values: CDR1 MNHNS, CDR2 SASEGT. CDR3 in DNA: TGTGCCAGCAGTATCGCGGGGGGGGCCGCCGAGACCCAGTACTTC. This sequence encodes CASSIAGGAAETQYF.

The chain has TRBV7-9 and TRBJ2-5, with D tentatively TRBD2 (5 bases). The CDR3 has 13 amino acids. Germline CDR1 reads SEHNR; CDR2 reads FQNEAQ (reference sequence). V was pared by 5 bases and J by 4 bases, with 11 bases between. The CDR3 loop reads CASSPSSSETQYF. CDR3 in DNA: TGTGCCAGCAGCCCTAGCTCTTCAGAGACCCAGTACTTC. Full variable domain (outside the CDR3, taken from reference TRBV7-9 and TRBJ2-5): DTGVSQNPRHKITKRGQNVTFRCDPISEHNRLYWYRQTLGQGPEFLTYFQNEAQLEKSRLLSDRFSAERPKGSFSTLEIQRTEQGDSAMYLCASSPSSSETQYFGPGTRLLVL.

This clonotype showed up just a few times. The J gene is TRBJ2-1, the V gene TRBV5-1; 10 bases are a match to TRBD1. Trimming at V came to 0 bases and at J to 8 bases, leaving 5 bases not matched to a gene. Germline CDR1 SGHRS, CDR2 YFSETQ. The CDR3 sequence is 15 residues long. CDR3: CASSLGQGAFDEQFF. For the CDR3, the DNA is TGCGCCAGCAGCTTGGGACAGGGGGCTTTTGATGAGCAGTTCTTC.

The sample holds a few counts of this clonotype. This chain joins TRBV6-2 or TRBV6-3 and TRBJ2-7, with D possibly being TRBD1 (5 bases). The V and J ends lost 0 bases and 1 base respectively, with 13 bases between them. The germline V gene has CDR1 MNHEY and CDR2 SVGEGT. The CDR3 consists of 16 residues. In DNA form, the CDR3 reads TGTGCCAGCAGTTACTCGTTCAGGGCTTCATCCTACGAGCAGTACTTC. It codes for CASSYSFRASSYEQYF.

The V call is TRBV14, the J call TRBJ2-5; 7 bases are a match to TRBD1. After removal of 0 bases from V and 7 bases from J, the junction contained 5 bases not matched to a gene. Germline V gives CDR1 SGHDN, CDR2 FVKESK. The CDR3 length is 14 residues. CDR3 residues: CASSQDGQGVTQYF. The CDR3 DNA is TGTGCCAGCAGCCAAGATGGCCAGGGGGTGACCCAGTACTTC.

The chain combines TRBV20-1 with TRBJ2-7; 10 bases line up with TRBD2. After removal of 1 base from V and 6 bases from J, the junction contained 6 bases not matched to a gene. CDR1 is DFQATT, CDR2 SNEGSKA, per germline (reference sequence). The CDR3 runs 14 residues. The CDR3 loop is CSARVPSGGTEQYF. As DNA, the CDR3 is TGCAGTGCTAGAGTCCCTAGCGGGGGAACCGAGCAGTACTTC.

In its sample, this clonotype was seen a few times. A junction boundary mismatches the germline segment, possibly from a read error. The CDR3 DNA follows: TGCAGTGCTAGCATGGGACTAGTCGGCACCGGGGACCTGTTTTTT. Its protein product is CSASMGLVGTGDLFF. The rearrangement joins TRBV20-1 to TRBJ2-2, with 8 bases lining up with TRBD2. Germline V gene lookup returns CDR1 DFQATT and CDR2 SNEGSKA (reference sequence). This CDR3 spans 15 amino acids.

The V call is TRBV7-9, the J call TRBJ2-7; the D gene is possibly TRBD2 (6 bases). The CDR3 extends over 13 amino acids. Trimming removed 3 bases from V and 7 bases from J, with 13 bases in between. The germline CDR1 and CDR2 sequences are SEHNR and FQNEAQ (reference sequence). For the CDR3, the DNA is TGTGCCAGCAGCTTTCCGGGAGCTGGGGAGCAGTACTTC. This encodes CASSFPGAGEQYF.

The chain is built from TRBV5-1 and TRBJ2-7; unclear D gene. CDR1 is SGHRS and CDR2 is YFSETQ in the germline V gene. Trimming shortened V by 5 bases and J by 0 bases, and 15 bases separated the two germline ends. This CDR3 region has 15 residues. CDR3: CASRLLSDSSYEQYF. Here the CDR3 DNA reads TGCGCCAGCAGATTACTCAGCGATAGCTCCTACGAGCAGTACTTC.

The chain carries TRBV12-3 or TRBV12-4 and TRBJ2-1; D unclear. CDR3 length equals 11 residues. Between the trimmed V and J ends, which lost 7 bases and 10 bases, there was a span of 11 bases. CDR3 coding DNA: TGTGCCAGCACCATAGCCAAGGAGCAGTTCTTC. It codes for CASTIAKEQFF.

J is TRBJ2-7 and V is TRBV7-8; 9 bases agree with TRBD2. Germline lookup yields CDR1 SGHVS and CDR2 FQNEAQ. The CDR3 covers 15 residues. Trimming took 1 base from V and 2 from J; bases not matched to a gene: 3. CDR3 nucleotide sequence: TGTGCCAGCAGCTTAGATGCGGGAGGGCCCTACGAGCAGTACTTC. This codes for CASSLDAGGPYEQYF.

This chain joins TRBV11-1 and TRBJ2-1, with TRBD2 identical over 9 bases. Trimming removed 8 bases from V and 5 bases from J; junction bases left unmatched: 7. The CDR3 runs 14 residues. Germline V gene data show CDR1 as SGHAT and CDR2 as FQDESV (reference sequence). The CDR3 DNA follows: TGTGCCAGCTCCCGACTAGCGGACAACAATGAGCAGTTCTTC. It encodes CASSRLADNNEQFF.

The chain combines TRBV6-1 with TRBJ1-4, with TRBD1 identical over 9 bases. The CDR3 spans 14 residues. Germline loops: CDR1 MNHNS, CDR2 SASEGT. The ends lost 6 bases at V and 4 bases at J; junction bases unmatched: 3. CDR3 in amino acids: CASRTGGDNEKLFF. The CDR3 nucleotides read TGTGCCAGCAGGACAGGGGGGGATAATGAAAAACTGTTTTTT.

The chain links TRBV14 to TRBJ2-7; a weak D match, TRBD2 (6 bases). The V gene lost 3 bases and the J gene lost 2 bases, with 14 bases spanning the gap. Germline V gene sequence: CDR1 SGHDN, CDR2 FVKESK. This CDR3 region has 15 residues. The DNA of the CDR3 is TGTGCCAGCAGCCAGGGCTACGGGAGAACCTACGAGCAGTACTTC. This gives the protein CASSQGYGRTYEQYF.

In this sample, this clonotype turned up a few times. This rearrangement joins TRBV5-1 to TRBJ2-7; 8 positions agree with TRBD1. V gave up 4 bases and J gave up 2 bases; unmatched junction bases: 8. The germline gives CDR1 SGHRS, CDR2 YFSETQ. This CDR3 spans 15 amino acids. CDR3 amino acids: CASSPSVTGAYEQYF. CDR3 coding DNA: TGCGCCAGCAGCCCCAGTGTGACAGGGGCCTACGAGCAGTACTTC.

The genes are TRBV7-2 and TRBJ2-3, with no clear D. There are 18 residues in the CDR3. CDR1 SGHTA and CDR2 FQGNSA come from the germline V gene. Trimming removed 0 bases from V and 2 bases from J, with 18 bases in between. As DNA, the CDR3 is TGTGCCAGCAGCTTAGCGGAGCAGCCCCGACTCTCCACAGATACGCAGTATTTT. The encoded protein is CASSLAEQPRLSTDTQYF. The whole variable domain, remainder taken from reference TRBV7-2 and TRBJ2-3, is GAGVSQSPSNKVTEKGKDVELRCDPISGHTALYWYRQSLGQGLEFLIYFQGNSAPDKSGLPSDRFSAERTGGSVSTLTIQRTQQEDSAVYLCASSLAEQPRLSTDTQYFGPGTRLTVL.

This clonotype was seen a handful of times. The V call is TRBV30, the J call TRBJ2-7; D gene uncertain. The germline V gene encodes CDR1 GTSNPN and CDR2 SVGIG (reference sequence). The length of the CDR3 is 11 residues. V was cut by 1 base and J by 3 bases, with 4 bases left in between. CDR3 sequence reads: CAWSANYEQYF. CDR3 coding DNA: TGTGCCTGGAGTGCGAACTACGAGCAGTACTTC.

Details on this clonotype: A junction end diverges from the germline sequence, so it may reflect a read error. The chain has TRBV20-1 and TRBJ2-5; weak D call: TRBD2 (6 bases). CDR1 is DFQATT, CDR2 SNEGSKA, per germline (reference sequence). The CDR3 extends over 8 amino acids. The CDR3 reads CSVLDGGF. The CDR3 nucleotides are TGCAGTGTCCTGGACGGAGGGTTC.